These T cell receptor beta chains were read from a single sample in a study of T cell repertoires in cytomegalovirus infection. TCRdb ran MiXCR on the reads and lists one entry per CDR3 protein. In the table there are more than 250,000 distinct CDR3 sequences, roughly 25% of which are singletons. For these receptors, no antigen is known. This specimen was cultured PBMCs, taken from culture after CMV antigen stimulation. Receptors were obtained from a human donor in good health (CMV status not recorded). Some clones in this sample may be carry-over from other donors' samples. CDR3s include the opening cysteine and the closing phenylalanine or tryptophan. The order of the fields is clone size, J gene, V gene, D gene, CDR3 protein, CDR3 DNA. A D gene is named only where the DNA matches it firmly. A row's size may be missing; if present it is once, few, many or a size class.

NA,TRBJ2-2,TRBV27,NA,CASRGPVVGELFF,TGTGCCAGCCGAGGGCCAGTAGTCGGGGAGCTGTTTTTT
many,TRBJ2-7,TRBV7-2,TRBD1,CASRRDRGQYEQYF,TGTGCCAGCAGAAGAGACAGGGGGCAATACGAGCAGTACTTC
few,TRBJ2-1,TRBV3-1,NA,CASSQDVGQYNEQFF,TGTGCCAGCAGCCAAGATGTAGGCCAGTACAATGAGCAGTTCTTC
NA,TRBJ2-1,TRBV11-2,NA,CASSLAGRFNEQFF,TGTGCCAGCAGCTTAGCGGGGCGTTTCAATGAGCAGTTCTTC
few,TRBJ1-3,TRBV20-1,NA,CSAGTNSFQTGNTIYF,TGCAGTGCTGGAACAAACAGTTTCCAGACTGGAAACACCATATATTTT
NA,TRBJ2-2,TRBV19,NA,CASSIVRRTNTGELFF,TGTGCCAGTAGTATAGTTCGCAGGACGAACACCGGGGAGCTGTTTTTT
NA,TRBJ1-4,TRBV12-3/TRBV12-4,NA,CASSSPGQTEKLFF,TGTGCCAGCAGTTCCCCCGGACAGACTGAAAAACTGTTTTTT
few,TRBJ2-7,TRBV7-9,NA,CASSTSRDHEQYF,TGTGCCAGCAGCACTAGTCGCGATCACGAGCAGTACTTC
many,TRBJ2-3,TRBV7-2,NA,CASSLDLPYGAGQNTQYF,TGTGCCAGCAGCTTAGACCTCCCCTACGGGGCGGGACAAAATACGCAGTATTTT
NA,TRBJ2-3,TRBV6-2/TRBV6-3,NA,CASSYAPGARRPTDTQYF,TGTGCCAGCAGTTACGCCCCCGGGGCCAGGAGACCCACAGATACGCAGTATTTT